This T cell receptor beta chain was captured in a study of CD4 T cells in relation to SARS-CoV-2 and coronaviruses (dated by TCRdb to about 2021). Notes on the research overall: HLA restriction was mapped for shared crossreactive spike epitopes using patient-derived lymphoblastoid cell lines. At the level of individual TCR clonotypes, the study measured memory CD4+ T cell crossreactivity between SARS-CoV-2 spike protein and common cold coronavirus spike proteins. The Adaptive Biotechnologies TCR-sequencing kit was used to sequence samples from a few pre-COVID donors and the naive versus memory experiments, while other data came from Illumina-based sequencing. A different TCR-beta assay, based on Illumina, was used to sequence expansion assays from other donors in the study.

On this clone itself: It has no known antigen specificity. Base-call qualities are not available, and no considerably larger clone is one nucleotide away.

CD4+ T cells from unexposed donors were collected before the COVID-19 pandemic (2011-2018). To separate naive from memory CD4+ T cells, cryopreserved PBMCs first underwent CD4 enrichment and then EasySep naive CD4+ T cell enrichment. The leukapheresis product for the unexposed donors was obtained through commercial purchase. PBMCs were isolated from leukapheresis product or whole blood by Ficoll-Paque PLUS gradient centrifugation. The PBMCs went either fresh into the expansion assay or into cryopreservation at -140 degrees C. The QIAamp Micro DNA Kit was used to extract genomic DNA from the CD4+ T cells. DNA from uncultured naive and memory CD4+ T cells underwent immunoSEQ TCR-beta sequencing at deep resolution. Regarding the original processing steps: During preprocessing, nonproductive sequences were removed, as were CDR3s that did not start with C, did not end with F or W, or were shorter than 7 amino acids. Cultured and uncultured naive and memory CD4+ repertoires were searched for previously identified spike- and CEF-reactive CDR3s. CDR3 homology was quantified as pairwise Levenshtein distance, calculated with the stringdist R package after three terminal residues were trimmed from each end. Here the immuneACCESS table is served through TCRdb, limited to in-frame sequences with V and J called. Missing clones are a known gap in these copies; in checked studies unresolved V genes cover under half, and the rest lacks a known reason. The V and J calls and clone size are taken from that table; D and trimming were inferred from the DNA. This sample comprises roughly 68,000 clones, approximately 93% of them detected only once. Approximately 0.25% of the sample rests with the top ten.

CDR1 and CDR2 were assigned from the germline V gene (reference sequence) as LNHDA and SQIVND. The CDR3 holds 12 amino acids from the cysteine to the phenylalanine. The CDR3 DNA has 36 bases and is translated from base 1. V is pared back by 3 bases and J by 8 bases, with 11 bases lying between the germline termini. The full study reports these points: Since the crossreactivity analysis centred on spike protein, crossreactivity against other viral proteins was not assessed. Small numbers of patients and of tested TCRs limited the study. In roughly 65% of donors, memory CD4+ clonotypes turned up that crossrecognized SARS-CoV-2 and at least one common cold coronavirus spike. Crossreactive clones showed significantly weaker SARS-CoV-2-driven expansion than monoreactive clones, consistent with antigenic imprinting. Because no donor provided both pre-pandemic and post-infection samples, tracing the source of pre-existing responses was limited. Sequencing of naive versus memory cells indicated that the assay detects memory recall responses, not primary responses primed during culture.

Input material: naive CD4+ T cells from PBMCs. The meaning of the sample's cell subset or site label: naive CD4+ T cells isolated by negative enrichment. In this chain, TRBV19 is recombined with TRBJ2-7; the D gene remains uncertain. The TCR was taken from a human donor in good health. The CDR3 sequence is CASSMSPSQQYF. The nucleotide sequence reads as follows: TGTGCCAGTAGTATGTCACCGAGTCAGCAGTACTTC. The reference TRBV19 and TRBJ2-7 proteins fill in what lies around the CDR3, so the full variable domain reads DGGITQSPKYLFRKEGQNVTLSCEQNLNHDAMYWYRQDPGQGLRLIYYSQIVNDFQKGDIAEGYSVSREKKESFPLTVTSAQKNPTAFYLCASSMSPSQQYFGPGTRLTVT.